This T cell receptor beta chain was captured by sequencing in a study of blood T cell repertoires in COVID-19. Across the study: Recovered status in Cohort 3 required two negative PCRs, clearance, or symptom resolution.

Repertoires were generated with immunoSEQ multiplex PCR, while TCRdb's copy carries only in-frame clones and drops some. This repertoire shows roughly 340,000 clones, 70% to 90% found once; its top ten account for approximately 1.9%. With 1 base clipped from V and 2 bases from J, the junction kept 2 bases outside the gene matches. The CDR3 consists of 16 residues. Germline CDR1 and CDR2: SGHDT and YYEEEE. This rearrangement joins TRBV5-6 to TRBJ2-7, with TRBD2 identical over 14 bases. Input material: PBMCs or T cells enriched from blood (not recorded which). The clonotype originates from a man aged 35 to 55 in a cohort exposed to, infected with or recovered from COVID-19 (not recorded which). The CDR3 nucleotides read TGTGCCAGCAGCTTGCTGACTAGCGGGAGGGCCTACGAGCAGTACTTC. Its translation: CASSLLTSGRAYEQYF.